One sample yielded the 12 T cell receptor beta chains listed below, sequenced in a study of blood T cell repertoires in COVID-19. Sequencing used immunoSEQ multiplex PCR; TCRdb keeps in-frame clones, though not all of them. The table records approximately 270,000 clones, around nine tenths of them present only once. Input material: peripheral blood. These receptors originate from a man aged 40-49 years with active or convalescent COVID-19.

The J gene is TRBJ2-1, the V gene TRBV7-9; 9 positions agree with TRBD1. V shed 6 bases and J 7 bases; nucleotides not matched to a gene: 13. In germline, CDR1 is SEHNR, CDR2 FQNEAQ (reference sequence). The CDR3 extends over 16 amino acids. DNA for the CDR3: TGTGCCAGCAGTTTTTTACAGGGGGCGGTGAGTAATGAGCAGTTCTTC. As protein: CASSFLQGAVSNEQFF.

The V and J genes are TRBV19 and TRBJ2-5; 7 bases are a match to TRBD1. V was clipped by 5 bases and J by 5 bases; unmatched bases: 2. This CDR3 is 12 amino acids long. CDR1 and CDR2 (germline): LNHDA, SQIVND (reference sequence). CDR3: CASSGQVETQYF. DNA for the CDR3: TGTGCCAGTAGTGGACAGGTGGAGACCCAGTACTTC. The whole variable domain, remainder taken from reference TRBV19 and TRBJ2-5, is DGGITQSPKYLFRKEGQNVTLSCEQNLNHDAMYWYRQDPGQGLRLIYYSQIVNDFQKGDIAEGYSVSREKKESFPLTVTSAQKNPTAFYLCASSGQVETQYFGPGTRLLVL.

This chain links TRBV5-1 with TRBJ1-5, with D tentatively TRBD1 (5 bases). V lost 2 bases and J 2 bases, leaving 8 bases between the germline ends. This CDR3 has 14 amino acids. From germline, CDR1 is SGHRS and CDR2 YFSETQ. DNA of the CDR3: TGCGCCAGCAGCTTAGGGGATGGCAATCAGCCCCAGCATTTT. This gives the protein CASSLGDGNQPQHF.

The chain carries TRBV12-3 or TRBV12-4 and TRBJ2-7; 9 nucleotides agree with TRBD1. The trim removed 10 bases at V and 4 bases at J, leaving 8 bases unmatched. This CDR3 region has 13 residues. This CDR3 is CATKQGALYEQYF. The CDR3 DNA sequence: TGTGCCACCAAACAGGGGGCGCTTTACGAGCAGTACTTC.

V gene TRBV6-1 combines with J gene TRBJ1-2, with a weak D call TRBD1 (5 bases). Looked up from germline, CDR1 is MNHNS and CDR2 is SASEGT. Trimming left V 0 bases short and J 8 bases short, with 13 bases between. The CDR3 is 14 residues long. The CDR3 loop is CASSEAWGGLGYTF. Here the CDR3 DNA reads TGTGCCAGCAGTGAAGCATGGGGGGGGTTAGGCTACACCTTC.

The rearrangement links TRBV7-6 to TRBJ2-2; TRBD1 is a possible D gene (6 bases). The CDR3 length is 12 residues. Trimming shortened V by 3 bases and J by 8 bases, and 7 bases separated the two germline ends. The germline V gene encodes CDR1 SGHVS and CDR2 FNYEAQ. This chain's CDR3 is CASSLGAGELFF. In nucleotides, the CDR3 is TGTGCCAGCAGCTTGGGGGCTGGGGAGCTGTTTTTT. Looking up the rest from reference TRBV7-6 and TRBJ2-2 gives the full variable domain: GAGVSQSPRYKVTKRGQDVALRCDPISGHVSLYWYRQALGQGPEFLTYFNYEAQQDKSGLPNDRFSAERPEGSISTLTIQRTEQRDSAMYRCASSLGAGELFFGEGSRLTVL.

V usage is TRBV20-1 and J usage is TRBJ2-7; D remains unclear. The CDR3 extends over 11 amino acids. Trimming stripped 3 bases from V and 3 bases from J, with 6 bases between. The germline gives CDR1 DFQATT, CDR2 SNEGSKA (reference sequence). The CDR3 sequence: CSASNFYEQYF. The CDR3, as DNA: TGCAGTGCTAGTAACTTCTACGAGCAGTACTTC.

This clone was recorded a few times. The chain carries TRBV27 and TRBJ2-5; 8 positions match TRBD2. J lost 1 base, V lost 7 bases, and 5 bases had no gene match. The CDR3 runs 14 residues. The germline CDR1 and CDR2 sequences are MNHEY and SMNVEV (reference sequence). The CDR3 here is CASTLRGGQETQYF. Here the CDR3 DNA reads TGTGCCAGCACACTCCGGGGGGGCCAAGAGACCCAGTACTTC.

The chain carries TRBV11-3 and TRBJ2-7; 11 bases are a match to TRBD1. V lost 2 bases, J lost 5 bases, and 5 bases stayed unmatched. Germline V gives CDR1 SGHNT, CDR2 YENEEA. The CDR3 extends over 15 amino acids. The CDR3 nucleotides are TGTGCCAGCAGCTTATTTGGACAGGGGGCCAACGAGCAGTACTTC. It codes for CASSLFGQGANEQYF.

In this sample, this clone turned up once. J is TRBJ1-1 and V is TRBV5-1; D call uncertain. Trimming removed 3 bases at V and 1 base at J, with 10 bases between. This CDR3 spans 14 amino acids. Germline-derived CDR1 and CDR2 are SGHRS and YFSETQ. In nucleotides, the CDR3 is TGCGCCAGCAGCTCCCCGGGAGAGAACACTGAAGCTTTCTTT. It yields the protein CASSSPGENTEAFF.

This clone was seen a single time. This chain connects TRBV11-3 to TRBJ1-5; D might be TRBD1 (6 bases). The V end lost 1 base, the J end lost 6 bases, and 13 bases lay between the germline ends. CDR1 SGHNT and CDR2 YENEEA come from the germline V gene. The CDR3 runs 15 residues. Here the CDR3 DNA reads TGTGCCAGCAGCTTAGGAGGGGGAGGGTTTCAGCCCCAGCATTTT. This codes for CASSLGGGGFQPQHF.

The chain carries TRBV28 and TRBJ1-1, with D possibly matching TRBD1 (6 bases). V lost 3 bases, J lost 5 bases, and 16 bases lay in between. Germline V gene sequence: CDR1 MDHEN, CDR2 SYDVKM. This CDR3 is built from 15 residues. CDR3 nucleotide sequence: TGTGCCAGCAGTTTTACAGGGAGGGTTGCGACTGAAGCTTTCTTT. Protein sequence: CASSFTGRVATEAFF.